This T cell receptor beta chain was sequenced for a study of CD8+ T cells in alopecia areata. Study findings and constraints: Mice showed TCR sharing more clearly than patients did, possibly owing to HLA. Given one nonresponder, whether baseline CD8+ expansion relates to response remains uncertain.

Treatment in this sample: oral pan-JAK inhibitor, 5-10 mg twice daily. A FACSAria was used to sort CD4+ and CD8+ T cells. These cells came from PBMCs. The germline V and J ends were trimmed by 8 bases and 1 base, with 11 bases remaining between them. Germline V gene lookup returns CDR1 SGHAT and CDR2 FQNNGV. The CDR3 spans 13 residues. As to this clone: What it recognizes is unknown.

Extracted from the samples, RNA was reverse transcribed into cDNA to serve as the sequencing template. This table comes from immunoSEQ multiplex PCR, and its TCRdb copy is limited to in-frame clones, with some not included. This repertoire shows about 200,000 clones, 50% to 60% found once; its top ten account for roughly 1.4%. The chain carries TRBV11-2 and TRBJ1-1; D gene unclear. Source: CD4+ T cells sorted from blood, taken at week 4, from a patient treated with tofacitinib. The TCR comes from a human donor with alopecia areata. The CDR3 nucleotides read TGTGCCAGCGGGCGTACCCAGAACACTGAAGCTTTCTTT. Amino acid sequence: CASGRTQNTEAFF.